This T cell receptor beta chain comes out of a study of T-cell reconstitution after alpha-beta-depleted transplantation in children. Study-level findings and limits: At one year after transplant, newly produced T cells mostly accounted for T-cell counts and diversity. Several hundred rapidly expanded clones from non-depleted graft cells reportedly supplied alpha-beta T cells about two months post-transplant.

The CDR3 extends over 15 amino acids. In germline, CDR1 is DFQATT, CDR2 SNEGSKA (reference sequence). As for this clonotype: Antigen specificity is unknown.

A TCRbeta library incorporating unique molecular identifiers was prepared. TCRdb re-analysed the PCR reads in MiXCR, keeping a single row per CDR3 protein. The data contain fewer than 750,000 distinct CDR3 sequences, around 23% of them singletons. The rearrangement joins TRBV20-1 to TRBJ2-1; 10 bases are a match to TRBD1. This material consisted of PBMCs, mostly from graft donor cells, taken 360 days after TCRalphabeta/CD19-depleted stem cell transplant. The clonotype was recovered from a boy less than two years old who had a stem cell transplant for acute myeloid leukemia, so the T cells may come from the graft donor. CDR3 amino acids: CRPKGGTGAYNEQFF. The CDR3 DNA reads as TGCAGACCCAAGGGGGGGACAGGGGCTTACAATGAGCAGTTCTTC.